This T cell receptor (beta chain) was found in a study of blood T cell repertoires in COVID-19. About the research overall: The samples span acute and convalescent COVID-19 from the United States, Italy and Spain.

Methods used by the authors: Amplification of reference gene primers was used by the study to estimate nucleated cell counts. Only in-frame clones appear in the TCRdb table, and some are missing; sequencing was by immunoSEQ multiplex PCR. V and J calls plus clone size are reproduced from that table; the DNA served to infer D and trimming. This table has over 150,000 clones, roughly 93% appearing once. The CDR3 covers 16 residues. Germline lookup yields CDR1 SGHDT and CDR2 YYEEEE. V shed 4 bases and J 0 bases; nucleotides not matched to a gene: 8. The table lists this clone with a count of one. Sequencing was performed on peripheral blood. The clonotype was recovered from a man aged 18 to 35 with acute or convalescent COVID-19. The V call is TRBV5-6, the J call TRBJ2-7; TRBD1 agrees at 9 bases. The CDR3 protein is CASSRGTGTFSYEQYF. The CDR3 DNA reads TGTGCCAGCAGCCGAGGGACAGGGACCTTCTCCTACGAGCAGTACTTC.